These T cell receptor beta chains were read from a single sample in a study of blood T cell repertoires in COVID-19. Sequencing was performed with immunoSEQ multiplex PCR; in TCRdb, only in-frame clones are kept and a portion is missing. The repertoire consists of tens of thousands of clones, with about four fifths occurring once and the leading ten covering 8.2%. The sequenced material came from peripheral blood. Receptor source: an elderly woman with acute or convalescent COVID-19. The CDR3 runs from the conserved cysteine through the conserved F or W. D genes are given only for firm matches. Size values are once, few and many counts, or a class for expanded clones, and some rows have none.

cdr3_aa	cdr3_nt	v_call	j_call	cdr3_length	clone_size	d_call
CSVAASGDSYEQYF	TGCAGCGTCGCCGCTAGCGGGGACTCCTACGAGCAGTACTTC	TRBV29-1	TRBJ2-7	14	NA	TRBD2
CASSEPGQATLSSYNEQFF	TGTGCCAGCAGTGAACCGGGACAGGCCACCCTGAGCTCCTACAATGAGCAGTTCTTC	TRBV2	TRBJ2-1	19	NA	TRBD1
CASSPGAEEQYF	TGTGCCAGCAGTCCTGGGGCGGAAGAGCAGTACTTC	TRBV6-5	TRBJ2-7	12	NA	NA
CACSGTPQGANIQYF	TGTGCCTGTTCCGGGACACCCCAAGGGGCCAACATTCAGTACTTC	TRBV19	TRBJ2-4	15	NA	NA
CASSRIRSQGVMAEAFF	TGTGCCAGCAGCAGGATTAGGTCCCAGGGGGTCATGGCTGAAGCTTTCTTT	TRBV7-9	TRBJ1-1	17	NA	TRBD1
CASSPSLEREATQYF	TGTGCCAGCAGCCCCTCTCTCGAGCGGGAAGCGACCCAGTACTTC	TRBV9	TRBJ2-5	15	few	TRBD2
CASSLIPGGGEKLFF	TGTGCCAGCAGTTTAATTCCAGGGGGAGGTGAAAAACTGTTTTTT	TRBV27	TRBJ1-4	15	NA	TRBD1
CASSYSTDRVFF	TGTGCCAGCAGTTACTCGACGGACAGGGTCTTCTTT	TRBV6-5	TRBJ1-1	12	NA	TRBD1
CAWDRGTDTQYF	TGTGCCTGGGACAGGGGCACAGATACGCAGTATTTT	TRBV30	TRBJ2-3	12	few	TRBD1
CASSERRGLGYEQYF	TGTGCCAGCAGTGAAAGGCGGGGCCTCGGCTACGAGCAGTACTTC	TRBV6-1	TRBJ2-7	15	NA	NA
CASSQDAGFNEQYF	TGTGCCAGCAGCCAAGATGCCGGGTTTAACGAGCAGTACTTC	TRBV3-1/TRBV3-2	TRBJ2-7	14	NA	NA
CASSVRVTDTQYF	TGTGCCAGCAGCGTTCGAGTGACAGATACGCAGTATTTT	TRBV9	TRBJ2-3	13	NA	NA
CASSLAGLRNTEAFF	TGTGCCAGCAGCCTCGCGGGACTGCGGAACACTGAAGCTTTCTTT	TRBV5-8	TRBJ1-1	15	NA	NA
CAWSAGLGFNEQFF	TGTGCCTGGAGTGCGGGACTAGGTTTCAATGAGCAGTTCTTC	TRBV30	TRBJ2-1	14	NA	TRBD2
CASSFRLMGVRTGELFF	TGTGCCAGCAGTTTTCGGCTTATGGGAGTGCGAACCGGGGAGCTGTTTTTT	TRBV28	TRBJ2-2	17	NA	NA
CASSEGFEVREF	TGTGCCAGCAGTGAGGGGTTTGAGGTCAGGGAATTT	TRBV25-1	TRBJ2-3	12	NA	NA
CASSSYPSGDYNEQFF	TGTGCCAGCAGCTCCTATCCTAGCGGGGACTACAATGAGCAGTTCTTC	TRBV11-2	TRBJ2-1	16	NA	TRBD2
CATSKTVGRGTIYF	TGTGCCACCAGCAAGACGGTTGGTCGGGGCACCATATATTTT	TRBV15	TRBJ1-3	14	NA	NA
CASKRETIDRPQHF	TGCGCCAGCAAGAGGGAAACGATCGATCGTCCCCAGCATTTT	TRBV5-1	TRBJ1-5	14	once	NA
CASSLGEGQGKQETQYF	TGCGCCAGCAGCTTGGGGGAGGGACAGGGGAAACAAGAGACCCAGTACTTC	TRBV5-1	TRBJ2-5	17	NA	TRBD1
CASSLPREARTFF	TGTGCCAGCAGTTTGCCCCGGGAGGCGAGGACTTTCTTT	TRBV28	TRBJ1-1	13	NA	NA
CASSLSRGNTEAFF	TGTGCCAGCTCACTTAGTAGGGGGAACACTGAAGCTTTCTTT	TRBV18	TRBJ1-1	14	NA	NA
CASSIRRGTNSPLHF	TGTGCCAGCAGCATTCGACGGGGGACGAATTCACCCCTCCACTTT	TRBV13	TRBJ1-6	15	NA	NA
CASGTSGVISGELFF	TGTGCCAGCGGCACTAGCGGGGTGATATCCGGGGAGCTGTTTTTT	TRBV28	TRBJ2-2	15	NA	TRBD2
CASRQGADSNQPQHF	TGCGCCAGCCGCCAAGGAGCAGACAGTAACCAGCCCCAGCATTTT	TRBV5-1	TRBJ1-5	15	NA	NA
CASSLTGGITGELFF	TGCGCCAGCAGCTTGACGGGAGGTATCACCGGGGAGCTGTTTTTT	TRBV5-1	TRBJ2-2	15	NA	TRBD2
CASSRQGGTEAFF	TGCGCCAGCAGCCGACAGGGCGGAACTGAAGCTTTCTTT	TRBV5-1	TRBJ1-1	13	once	TRBD1